A single sample is the source of the 27 T cell receptor beta chains below, sequenced in a study of CD8 T cells in Susac syndrome. After extraction with the RNeasy kit, about 0.5 to 1 ug of the RNA was reverse transcribed using random hexamers. TCRdb re-called the immunoSEQ multiplex PCR reads with MiXCR, one entry per CDR3 protein. Among about 200,000 distinct CDR3 sequences listed, 90% to 95% were seen once. Sequencing used CD4+ T cells from PBMCs. The receptors here all came from a human donor with multiple sclerosis.

The chain recombines TRBV6-1 with TRBJ1-1; D gene uncertain. CDR3 length: 14 residues. From germline, CDR1 is MNHNS and CDR2 SASEGT. The ends were cut back, 1 base at V and 1 base at J, with 7 bases in the middle. The CDR3 reads CASSEGGKNTEAFF. The CDR3 coding sequence is TGTGCCAGCAGTGAAGGGGGAAAGAACACTGAAGCTTTCTTT.

This sequence joins TRBV29-1 and TRBJ1-4, with no clear D. CDR3 length equals 12 residues. V shed 7 bases and J shed 5 bases, with 11 bases lying between them. Germline lookup yields CDR1 SQVTM and CDR2 ANQGSEA. CDR3 loop: CSALTRNEKLFF. CDR3 nucleotide sequence: TGCAGCGCGCTGACACGGAATGAAAAACTGTTTTTT.

The chain recombines TRBV15 with TRBJ1-6; no firm D call. The CDR3 has 13 residues. Trimming left V 4 bases short and J 13 bases short, with 14 bases between. Germline V lookup: CDR1 LNHNV, CDR2 YYDKDF (reference sequence). CDR3 nucleotide sequence: TGTGCCACCAGCACCCGACCTGGCGACCCCCTCCACTTT. It yields the protein CATSTRPGDPLHF. Supplemented by reference TRBV15 and TRBJ1-6, the full variable domain reads DAMVIQNPRYQVTQFGKPVTLSCSQTLNHNVMYWYQQKSSQAPKLLFHYYDKDFNNEADTPDNFQSRRPNTSFCFLDIRSPGLGDTAMYLCATSTRPGDPLHFGNGTRLTVT.

The chain joins TRBV13 to TRBJ2-3; no definite D call. This CDR3 has 13 residues. From germline, CDR1 is PRHDT and CDR2 FYEKMQ (reference sequence). V gave up 5 bases and J gave up 7 bases, with 13 bases separating them. CDR3 in DNA: TGTGCCAGCAGCCAAGTCCCGGCGAATACGCAGTATTTT. Amino acid sequence: CASSQVPANTQYF.

The V and J genes are TRBV7-9 and TRBJ2-3, with 11 bases identical to TRBD1. Germline V gene sequence: CDR1 SEHNR, CDR2 FQNEAQ (reference sequence). J gave up 3 bases and V 5 bases, and 7 bases lay outside the gene matches. CDR3 size: 16 residues. CDR3 nucleotides: TGTGCCAGCAGCCCGCCGGGACAGGGGGGAACAGATACGCAGTATTTT. Its translation is CASSPPGQGGTDTQYF.

V gene TRBV27 combines with J gene TRBJ1-1, with a weak D call TRBD1 (6 bases). The ends were cut back, 2 bases at V and 7 bases at J, with 17 bases in the middle. This CDR3 is built from 15 residues. Germline loops: CDR1 MNHEY, CDR2 SMNVEV (reference sequence). Written as DNA, the CDR3 is TGTGCCAGCAGTTTAGCCCACAGGGCGGCCGGTGAAGCTTTCTTT. Its protein product is CASSLAHRAAGEAFF.

This chain links TRBV7-8 with TRBJ2-5, with D perhaps given as TRBD1 or TRBD2 (5 bases each). Trimming removed 5 bases at V and 3 bases at J, with 13 bases between. The CDR3 is 14 residues long. Germline lookup yields CDR1 SGHVS and CDR2 FQNEAQ. As DNA, the CDR3 is TGTGCCAGCAGCCTAAGGGACGGAAAAGAGACCCAGTACTTC. Translation gives CASSLRDGKETQYF.

This chain uses TRBV18 with TRBJ2-3; 11 nucleotides align to TRBD2. The germline CDR1 and CDR2 sequences are KGHSH and LQKENI. Unmatched junction bases numbered 7, after V lost 5 bases and J lost 6 bases. CDR3 size: 15 residues. The CDR3 DNA is TGTGCCAGCTCATCGACTAGCGGGGTCCGGGATACGCAGTATTTT. Translating gives CASSSTSGVRDTQYF. Supplemented by reference TRBV18 and TRBJ2-3, the full variable domain reads NAGVMQNPRHLVRRRGQEARLRCSPMKGHSHVYWYRQLPEEGLKFMVYLQKENIIDESGMPKERFSAEFPKEGPSILRIQQVVRGDSAAYFCASSSTSGVRDTQYFGPGTRLTVL.

The V call is TRBV10-3, the J call TRBJ1-1; the D gene is possibly TRBD1 (5 bases). CDR3 length: 15 amino acids. Germline V gene data show CDR1 as ENHRY and CDR2 as SYGVKD. Trimming cost V 4 bases and J 7 bases, with 19 bases left between them. The DNA for the CDR3 is TGTGCCATCAGTGGGAAACACAGGTCGATGGATGAAGCTTTCTTT. This translates into CAISGKHRSMDEAFF.

The V call is TRBV30, the J call TRBJ2-1; TRBD2 agrees at 14 bases. The CDR3 totals 15 residues. Germline V lookup: CDR1 GTSNPN, CDR2 SVGIG (reference sequence). V shed 1 base and J 4 bases; nucleotides not matched to a gene: 0. The CDR3 spells CAWSGTSGRYNEQFF. The CDR3 nucleotides read TGTGCCTGGAGTGGGACTAGCGGGAGGTACAATGAGCAGTTCTTC.

V usage is TRBV5-1 and J usage is TRBJ2-2; D is uncertain. There are 14 residues in the CDR3. Germline values: CDR1 SGHRS, CDR2 YFSETQ. Trimming removed 6 bases from V and 5 bases from J, with 14 bases in between. The CDR3 loop reads CASTLLSGTGELFF. The CDR3 nucleotides are TGCGCCAGCACTTTGCTATCCGGAACCGGGGAGCTGTTTTTT.

The chain joins TRBV12-3 or TRBV12-4 to TRBJ2-3; D remains unclear. The CDR3 has 12 amino acids. V lost 3 bases to trimming and J lost 9 bases, with 10 bases between them. This chain's CDR3 is CASSFSEVTQYF. The CDR3 nucleotides read TGTGCCAGCAGTTTTAGTGAGGTCACGCAGTATTTT.

This sequence joins TRBV25-1 and TRBJ2-5, with D perhaps matching TRBD2 (6 bases). The CDR3 runs to 12 residues. The germline V gene encodes CDR1 MGHDK and CDR2 SYGVNS. The ends were cut back, 4 bases at V and 4 bases at J, with 7 bases in the middle. The CDR3, as DNA: TGTGCCAGCAGTGTGGGGGGAGAGACCCAGTACTTC. This encodes CASSVGGETQYF.

This chain connects TRBV5-4 to TRBJ2-3, with 9 positions matching TRBD2. V lost 0 bases and J lost 6; bases outside the gene matches: 5. Germline CDR1 is SGHNT and CDR2 is YYREEE (reference sequence). This CDR3 has 15 residues. The chain's CDR3 is CASSLGGGASDTQYF. CDR3 nucleotides: TGTGCCAGCAGCTTGGGCGGGGGGGCGTCTGATACGCAGTATTTT.

The chain has TRBV29-1 and TRBJ1-2, with D uncertain. This CDR3 contains 11 residues. V lost 0 bases and J 13 bases, leaving 12 bases between the germline ends. CDR1 is SQVTM, CDR2 ANQGSEA, per germline. This CDR3 is CSVEDNLLGTF. The CDR3 nucleotides are TGCAGCGTTGAAGACAATCTGTTGGGCACCTTC.

The V and J genes are TRBV29-1 and TRBJ2-2, with D maybe TRBD2 (5 bases). Germline V gene lookup returns CDR1 SQVTM and CDR2 ANQGSEA. The CDR3 is 11 amino acids. V gave up 7 bases and J gave up 6 bases, with 9 bases separating them. This CDR3 is CSARGAGELFF. The CDR3 coding sequence is TGCAGCGCTCGGGGTGCCGGGGAGCTGTTTTTT.

For the CDR3, the DNA is TGTGCCAGCAGCCAGTCGACAGGGAGCAATCAGCCCCAGCATTTT. This encodes CASSQSTGSNQPQHF. V and J are TRBV3-1 and TRBJ1-5; the match to TRBD1 covers 7 bases. This CDR3 is built from 15 residues. CDR1 and CDR2 from the germline V gene are LGHDT and YNNKEL (reference sequence). The V and J ends lost 3 bases and 1 base, in that order; junction bases with no gene match: 3.

The chain recombines TRBV2 with TRBJ1-2, with D perhaps TRBD1 (5 bases). Trimming removed 2 bases from V and 4 bases from J, with 11 bases in between. From germline, CDR1 is SNHLY and CDR2 FYNNEI. The CDR3 is 14 residues long. The CDR3 sequence is CASSEQGLGYGYTF. The CDR3 DNA is TGTGCCAGCAGTGAACAGGGCCTGGGCTATGGCTACACCTTC.

The chain recombines TRBV9 with TRBJ1-1, with 9 bases lining up with TRBD1. Germline CDR1 is SGDLS and CDR2 is YYNGEE. The CDR3 sequence is 14 residues long. The J segment lost 7 bases and the V segment lost 6 bases, leaving 10 bases of the junction unmatched. The DNA of the CDR3 is TGTGCCAGCACCCTTATACAGGGGGCTGTTGAAGCTTTCTTT. Amino acid sequence: CASTLIQGAVEAFF.

The chain links TRBV4-2 to TRBJ2-3, with D uncertain. This CDR3 has 16 amino acids. The germline gives CDR1 LGHNA, CDR2 YNFKEQ. Trimming took 1 base from V and 3 from J, leaving 14 bases between them. The CDR3 spells CASSQAESLGTDTQYF. The CDR3 DNA sequence: TGTGCCAGCAGCCAAGCGGAGAGCCTTGGGACAGATACGCAGTATTTT.

V gene TRBV20-1 combines with J gene TRBJ2-3; D unresolved. The V and J ends lost 5 bases and 4 bases respectively, with 4 bases between them. CDR3 length equals 10 residues. In germline, CDR1 is DFQATT, CDR2 SNEGSKA (reference sequence). CDR3 nucleotides: TGCAGTGCTCGGTCAGATACGCAGTATTTT. Translated: CSARSDTQYF.

The chain joins TRBV9 to TRBJ2-2; D unresolved. Per germline, CDR1 SGDLS and CDR2 YYNGEE. The CDR3 is 13 amino acids. V gave up 1 base and J gave up 7 bases, with 8 bases separating them. CDR3 nucleotides: TGTGCCAGCAGCGTAAAGGTGATCGGGGAGCTGTTTTTT. It codes for CASSVKVIGELFF.

The CDR3 spells CSVGLAEPYEQYF. In DNA, the CDR3 is TGCAGCGTAGGACTAGCGGAACCCTACGAGCAGTACTTC. The chain employs TRBV29-1 and TRBJ2-7, with 10 bases matching TRBD2. Per germline, CDR1 SQVTM and CDR2 ANQGSEA. This CDR3 comprises 13 residues. Unmatched junction bases numbered 4, after V lost 6 bases and J lost 2 bases.

The genes are TRBV6-5 and TRBJ1-5; D gene unclear. The CDR3 has 15 residues. The germline V and J ends were trimmed by 4 bases and 0 bases, with 10 bases remaining between them. Germline loops: CDR1 MNHEY, CDR2 SVGAGI. This chain's CDR3 is CASSLVPYSNQPQHF. CDR3 DNA: TGTGCCAGCAGTTTGGTTCCTTATAGCAATCAGCCCCAGCATTTT.

The rearrangement links TRBV20-1 to TRBJ2-1; TRBD2 matches at 8 bases. The CDR3 consists of 12 residues. The germline CDR1 and CDR2 sequences are DFQATT and SNEGSKA (reference sequence). J gave up 9 bases and V 6 bases, and 7 bases lay outside the gene matches. Written as DNA, the CDR3 is TGCAGTGCCCTTGGCGGGGGGACTGAGCAGTTCTTC. Translation gives CSALGGGTEQFF.

J is TRBJ2-5 and V is TRBV24-1, with D perhaps TRBD1 (5 bases). CDR1 KGHDR and CDR2 SFDVKD come from the germline V gene. The germline V and J ends were trimmed by 3 bases and 1 base, with 8 bases remaining between them. The CDR3 extends over 14 amino acids. The CDR3 DNA reads as TGTGCCACCAGTGATCGACAGTTCCAAGAGACCCAGTACTTC. It translates to CATSDRQFQETQYF.

J is TRBJ2-1 and V is TRBV29-1; tentatively, D is TRBD1 (5 bases). The CDR3 loop spans 12 amino acids. Germline CDR1 reads SQVTM; CDR2 reads ANQGSEA. V dropped 3 bases and J dropped 4 bases, with 7 bases sitting between them. CDR3 protein: CSVDRQYNEQFF. DNA of the CDR3: TGCAGCGTTGATAGACAGTACAATGAGCAGTTCTTC.